The 9 T cell receptor beta chains listed next were all sequenced from one sample in a study of control samples from healthy donors and cancer patients. TCRdb's table, derived via immunoSEQ multiplex PCR, lists solely in-frame clones and lacks some. The data hold some 64,000 clones, with approximately 90% observed a single time. Sample: PBMCs. The source of these receptors is a woman aged 50 to 65 with colorectal cancer.

With regard to this clone: This same CDR3 is encoded by further DNA sequences in the sample. The rearrangement uses TRBV7-9 and TRBJ2-5, with D hard to call. The V and J ends lost 5 bases and 5 bases respectively, with 9 bases between them. Germline V gives CDR1 SEHNR, CDR2 FQNEAQ (reference sequence). The CDR3 spans 12 residues. The CDR3 protein is CASSPTGETQYF. CDR3 DNA: TGTGCCAGCAGCCCCACGGGCGAGACCCAGTACTTC.

This clone has more than one count but fewer than ten. The chain couples TRBV19 to TRBJ2-3; 9 nucleotides agree with TRBD2. CDR3 length: 16 residues. Germline V lookup: CDR1 LNHDA, CDR2 SQIVND (reference sequence). The ends lost 5 bases at V and 2 bases at J; junction bases unmatched: 8. The CDR3 is CASSSDSGGYTDTQYF. For the CDR3, the DNA is TGTGCCAGTAGTTCAGATAGCGGGGGATACACAGATACGCAGTATTTT.

This sequence joins TRBV2 and TRBJ1-1; D call uncertain. CDR1 and CDR2 (germline): SNHLY, FYNNEI. The CDR3 has 13 amino acids. Trimming left V 8 bases short and J 1 base short, with 11 bases between. The CDR3 region has the DNA TGTGCCAGCGAAGGCGGTCCGAACACTGAAGCTTTCTTT. Its translation: CASEGGPNTEAFF.

This clone was seen just once. The genes are TRBV10-2 and TRBJ1-1; no clear D. The V and J ends lost 3 bases and 0 bases respectively, with 5 bases between them. Germline-derived CDR1 and CDR2 are WSHSY and SAAADI. The CDR3 covers 13 residues. DNA for the CDR3: TGCGCCAGCAGTGATCAGGTGAACACTGAAGCTTTCTTT. It codes for CASSDQVNTEAFF.

The CDR3 reads CASSVTVLVNEQFF. The CDR3 nucleotides are TGTGCCAGCAGCGTCACCGTACTGGTAAACGAGCAGTTCTTC. The V and J genes are TRBV9 and TRBJ2-1; D is uncertain. The V gene's germline CDR1 is SGDLS and CDR2 YYNGEE. The germline V and J ends were trimmed by 2 bases and 10 bases, with 16 bases remaining between them. The CDR3 runs 14 residues.

V usage is TRBV5-1 and J usage is TRBJ2-5; 7 bases line up with TRBD2. V lost 1 base and J lost 3; bases outside the gene matches: 6. The CDR3 loop spans 15 amino acids. Per the germline V gene, CDR1 is SGHRS and CDR2 is YFSETQ. CDR3 bases: TGCGCCAGCAGCTTGCGGCCTAGCGGTAAAGAGACCCAGTACTTC. Translation: CASSLRPSGKETQYF.

In its sample, this clone was seen once. The chain carries TRBV5-6 and TRBJ2-1; 8 nucleotides align to TRBD2. Germline trimming cut 2 bases from V and 5 bases from J; bases unmatched to any gene: 6. This CDR3 contains 15 residues. Germline V CDR1 and CDR2: SGHDT, YYEEEE. The CDR3 nucleotides read TGTGCCAGCAGCTTCCTAGCGGGTGGGGACAATGAGCAGTTCTTC. Amino acids: CASSFLAGGDNEQFF.

The table lists this clone with a few counts. Other DNA sequences of this sample code for an identical CDR3. The chain is built from TRBV12-3 or TRBV12-4 and TRBJ2-7; maybe TRBD2 (6 bases). CDR3 length: 12 amino acids. The V end was cut by 8 bases, the J end by 0 bases, with 8 bases between. The CDR3 bases are TGTGCCAGCGGGGGGAGCTCCTACGAGCAGTACTTC. Its protein product is CASGGSSYEQYF.

The V call is TRBV5-1, the J call TRBJ1-2; possibly TRBD1 for D (6 bases). This CDR3 region has 13 residues. V was cut by 6 bases and J by 6 bases, with 15 bases left in between. Germline V CDR1 and CDR2: SGHRS, YFSETQ. CDR3 coding DNA: TGCGCCAGCAACATGCAGGGGTCCGATGGCTACACCTTC. This codes for CASNMQGSDGYTF.